Below are 18 T cell receptor beta chains sequenced from a single sample in a study of response to subunit inactivated influenza vaccine. TCRdb reanalysed the RT-PCR reads using MiXCR and keeps one entry per CDR3 protein. The sample has roughly 160,000 distinct CDR3 sequences, approximately 11% seen once. The sample in question was CD8+ T cells sorted from PBMCs, obtained 23 to 25 months after vaccination. All receptors come from a man aged 50 to 75 who received an inactivated influenza vaccine.

Only a few counts were recorded for this clonotype. The CDR3 DNA is TGTGCCAGCAGTGAAGTAGCGGGGGGGCCAGATACGCAGTATTTT. It translates to CASSEVAGGPDTQYF. The chain couples TRBV2 to TRBJ2-3; 11 bases match TRBD2. The CDR3 is made up of 15 amino acids. Germline values: CDR1 SNHLY, CDR2 FYNNEI. V lost 1 base, J lost 4 bases, and 1 base stayed unmatched.

The chain joins TRBV20-1 to TRBJ1-1; D uncertain. The CDR3 sequence is 14 residues long. CDR1 and CDR2 from the germline V gene are DFQATT and SNEGSKA (reference sequence). Trimming cost V 5 bases and J 4 bases, with 17 bases left between them. In DNA, the CDR3 is TGCAGTGCTCAGAGTCCCTTCGGAGGCACTGAAGCTTTCTTT. Protein product: CSAQSPFGGTEAFF.

The chain joins TRBV29-1 to TRBJ2-1; possible D gene TRBD2, 6 bases. Germline assignment: CDR1 SQVTM and CDR2 ANQGSEA. This CDR3 has 14 residues. V was shortened by 3 bases and J by 0 bases, with 9 bases between the two germline ends. CDR3 residues: CSVDSGSSYNEQFF. The CDR3 bases are TGCAGCGTTGATAGCGGAAGCTCCTACAATGAGCAGTTCTTC.

The table lists this clonotype with a few counts. V usage is TRBV6-6 and J usage is TRBJ2-7; D uncertain. V lost 0 bases and J lost 1, with 4 bases in between. Germline V CDR1 and CDR2: MNHNY, SVGAGI (reference sequence). The CDR3 extends over 13 amino acids. CDR3 residues: CASSYSQSYEQYF. For the CDR3, the DNA is TGTGCCAGCAGTTACTCGCAGTCCTACGAGCAGTACTTC.

The rearrangement uses TRBV28 and TRBJ2-2; TRBD2 agrees at 7 bases. Trimming removed 6 bases from V and 2 bases from J; junction bases left unmatched: 9. The CDR3 spans 16 residues. The germline V gene has CDR1 MDHEN and CDR2 SYDVKM. The CDR3 DNA sequence: TGTGCCAGCAGCCAGTTTGGGGGGGTCAACACCGGGGAGCTGTTTTTT. The encoded protein is CASSQFGGVNTGELFF. The complete variable domain, with remaining parts taken from reference TRBV28 and TRBJ2-2, reads DVKVTQSSRYLVKRTGEKVFLECVQDMDHENMFWYRQDPGLGLRLIYFSYDVKMKEKGDIPEGYSVSREKKERFSLILESASTNQTSMYLCASSQFGGVNTGELFFGEGSRLTVL.

This clonotype was detected only a few times. CDR3 DNA sequence: TGTGCCAGCAGCTACGGGGGACTAGGTGGGAATGAGCAGTTCTTC. Translation gives CASSYGGLGGNEQFF. This chain uses TRBV11-3 with TRBJ2-1; 8 nucleotides line up with TRBD2. V shed 4 bases, J shed 7 bases, and the junction held 9 bases outside the gene matches. Germline CDR1 reads SGHNT; CDR2 reads YENEEA. The CDR3 totals 15 residues.

This clonotype has a handful of counts. The chain is built from TRBV11-2 and TRBJ2-5; D possibly matches TRBD1 or TRBD2 (5 bases each). Looked up from germline, CDR1 is SGHAT and CDR2 is FQNNGV. V was trimmed by 5 bases and J by 0 bases, leaving 10 bases between them. The CDR3 covers 14 residues. This CDR3 is CASSLGRYQETQYF. The DNA of the CDR3 is TGTGCCAGCAGCCTGGGACGGTACCAAGAGACCCAGTACTTC.

This clonotype has just a few counts. V is TRBV4-3 and J is TRBJ2-3; 9 bases agree with TRBD2. The CDR3 is 16 amino acids. In germline, CDR1 is LGHNA, CDR2 YSLEER. After removal of 3 bases from V and 2 bases from J, the junction contained 6 bases not matched to a gene. DNA of the CDR3: TGCGCCAGCAGCCATGGCCTAGCGGGATACACAGATACGCAGTATTTT. Translating it yields CASSHGLAGYTDTQYF.

The rearrangement joins TRBV5-1 to TRBJ2-5; D possibly matches TRBD1 or TRBD2 (5 bases each). V shed 2 bases and J shed 5 bases, with 13 bases lying between them. CDR1 and CDR2 (germline): SGHRS, YFSETQ. The CDR3 spans 14 residues. In nucleotides, the CDR3 is TGCGCCAGCAGCTTAGCAGGGACGAGTGAGACCCAGTACTTC. This codes for CASSLAGTSETQYF.

This rearrangement joins TRBV29-1 to TRBJ2-1; 8 nucleotides match TRBD1. The CDR3 length is 18 residues. From germline, CDR1 is SQVTM and CDR2 ANQGSEA. Trimming at V came to 7 bases and at J to 1 base, leaving 18 bases not matched to a gene. CDR3 loop: CSATTQTGGLSSYNEQFF. CDR3 sequence (DNA): TGCAGCGCCACAACACAAACAGGGGGACTGAGTTCCTACAATGAGCAGTTCTTC.

Ten or more counts support this clonotype. The chain has TRBV7-9 and TRBJ2-1; TRBD1 aligns across 8 bases. Germline trimming cut 5 bases from V and 1 base from J; bases unmatched to any gene: 7. The germline V gene encodes CDR1 SEHNR and CDR2 FQNEAQ (reference sequence). This CDR3 is built from 16 residues. CDR3 residues: CASSPDRGVSYNEQFF. The CDR3 nucleotides are TGTGCCAGCAGCCCCGACAGGGGAGTGTCCTACAATGAGCAGTTCTTC.

There are a few counts of this clonotype. The chain links TRBV11-2 to TRBJ2-7; weak D call: TRBD2 (6 bases). Trimming took 5 bases from V and 5 from J, leaving 16 bases between them. This CDR3 contains 14 residues. Germline V gene lookup returns CDR1 SGHAT and CDR2 FQNNGV. For the CDR3, the DNA is TGTGCCAGCAGCCGACGGGACTGGTACGACGAGCAGTACTTC. Translating gives CASSRRDWYDEQYF.

This clonotype appeared many times. The rearrangement joins TRBV16 to TRBJ2-1, with 10 nucleotides matching TRBD1. Germline-derived CDR1 and CDR2 are KGHSY and FQNENV. The CDR3 has 15 residues. With V trimmed by 3 bases and J by 3 bases, 2 bases remained unmatched. CDR3 region: CASSHRTGGYNEQFF. CDR3 bases: TGTGCCAGCAGCCATCGGACAGGGGGCTACAATGAGCAGTTCTTC.

The chain is built from TRBV7-2 and TRBJ2-2; 8 bases map to TRBD1. The germline V gene has CDR1 SGHTA and CDR2 FQGNSA. The CDR3 is 16 amino acids. Trimming at V came to 5 bases and at J to 5 bases, leaving 10 bases not matched to a gene. CDR3 coding DNA: TGTGCCAGCAGCCCGTGGGCCGGACAGGGAACCGGGGAGCTGTTTTTT. Translation: CASSPWAGQGTGELFF.

This clonotype was counted only a few times. The rearrangement joins TRBV28 to TRBJ2-7; no definite D call. Per the germline V gene, CDR1 is MDHEN and CDR2 is SYDVKM. The CDR3 is made up of 15 amino acids. Trimming took off 2 bases at V and 0 bases at J, with 11 bases between the two ends. The CDR3 is CASSLSPAYSYEQYF. The CDR3 coding sequence is TGTGCCAGCAGTTTAAGCCCGGCCTACTCCTACGAGCAGTACTTC.

This chain connects TRBV20-1 to TRBJ1-2; D not resolved. From germline, CDR1 is DFQATT and CDR2 SNEGSKA (reference sequence). The CDR3 loop spans 14 amino acids. The ends were cut back, 1 base at V and 6 bases at J, with 15 bases in the middle. CDR3 nucleotide sequence: TGCAGTGCTAGAGCCAGCCCCGATTCCCATGGCTACACCTTC. This codes for CSARASPDSHGYTF.

This clonotype appeared a few times. The J gene is TRBJ2-2, the V gene TRBV30; the D gene could be TRBD1 or TRBD2 (5 bases each). V dropped 3 bases and J dropped 0 bases, with 11 bases sitting between them. This CDR3 contains 15 residues. Germline V gene sequence: CDR1 GTSNPN, CDR2 SVGIG (reference sequence). The CDR3 nucleotides are TGTGCCTGGAGCGTCCGGGGACCGAACACCGGGGAGCTGTTTTTT. Translation: CAWSVRGPNTGELFF. The full variable domain, with the rest looked up from reference TRBV30 and TRBJ2-2, is SQTIHQWPATLVQPVGSPLSLECTVEGTSNPNLYWYRQAAGRGLQLLFYSVGIGQISSEVPQNLSASRPQDRQFILSSKKLLLSDSGFYLCAWSVRGPNTGELFFGEGSRLTVL.

This rearrangement joins TRBV12-3 or TRBV12-4 to TRBJ1-1; maybe TRBD1 (5 bases). The V end was cut by 8 bases, the J end by 5 bases, with 15 bases between. The CDR3 loop spans 13 amino acids. The CDR3 region has the DNA TGTGCCAGCCGGAGGACTGGGGGAACTGAAGCTTTCTTT. This translates into CASRRTGGTEAFF.